One and the same sample provided the 11 T cell receptor beta chains below, sequenced in a study of beta chain features in type 1 diabetes. Study outcomes and limitations: Type 1 diabetes patients showed a moderate but significant shortening of TCRB CDR3s in all four CD4+ subsets.

These TCRs are of unknown antigen specificity. The whole isolated RNA underwent reverse transcription, so sequencing captured expressed TCRB transcripts. Some clones are missing from TCRdb's copy, which holds only in-frame ones; the method was immunoSEQ multiplex PCR. The sample records more than 100,000 clones, 25% to 30% being singletons. The sequenced sample was central memory CD4+ T cells from blood. These receptors were obtained from a woman younger than 35 with type 1 diabetes.

This clone was recorded a few times. This sequence joins TRBV4-1 and TRBJ2-3; D is ambiguous. Germline V gene lookup returns CDR1 MGHRA and CDR2 YSYEKL. The CDR3 runs 14 residues. Trimming took off 3 bases at V and 5 bases at J, with 12 bases between the two ends. The CDR3 DNA sequence: TGCGCCAGCAGCCATCCTAATACTGGAGATACGCAGTATTTT. Its translation is CASSHPNTGDTQYF.

This clone was counted only a few times. The gene calls are TRBV5-1 and TRBJ2-1; TRBD2 aligns across 8 bases. With V trimmed by 4 bases and J by 8 bases, 8 bases remained unmatched. Per germline, CDR1 SGHRS and CDR2 YFSETQ. This CDR3 has 14 amino acids. CDR3 protein: CASSRNQAGDEQFF. DNA for the CDR3: TGCGCCAGCAGCCGAAATCAAGCGGGGGATGAGCAGTTCTTC.

This chain uses TRBV29-1 with TRBJ1-4; D unresolved. This CDR3 is 15 amino acids long. V was clipped by 0 bases and J by 8 bases, with 16 bases between them. The germline V gene encodes CDR1 SQVTM and CDR2 ANQGSEA. CDR3 residues: CSVEDIGRSGEKLFF. CDR3 nucleotide sequence: TGCAGCGTTGAAGACATAGGCAGGTCGGGGGAAAAACTGTTTTTT.

This clone was seen a single time. The chain combines TRBV5-1 with TRBJ1-2; 10 nucleotides match TRBD1. The germline V gene has CDR1 SGHRS and CDR2 YFSETQ. CDR3 length: 18 amino acids. V shed 4 bases and J 4 bases; nucleotides not matched to a gene: 16. CDR3 region: CASSGGTGDVRSFYGYTF. Written as DNA, the CDR3 is TGCGCCAGCAGCGGTGGGACAGGGGACGTGCGATCCTTCTATGGCTACACCTTC.

V usage is TRBV5-4 and J usage is TRBJ2-3; the match to TRBD2 covers 8 bases. The CDR3 is 16 residues long. V dropped 4 bases and J dropped 0; count of bases not matched to a gene: 7. CDR1 and CDR2 from the germline V gene are SGHNT and YYREEE (reference sequence). The CDR3 reads CASSPRLAISTDTQYF. Here the CDR3 DNA reads TGTGCCAGCAGCCCCAGACTAGCGATTAGCACAGATACGCAGTATTTT.

The chain is built from TRBV7-2 and TRBJ2-7; weak D call: TRBD1 (6 bases). V was trimmed by 3 bases and J by 6 bases, leaving 15 bases between them. The CDR3 length is 14 residues. Germline V gives CDR1 SGHTA, CDR2 FQGNSA. The CDR3 is CASSFGQGWAEQYF. The DNA of the CDR3 is TGTGCCAGCAGCTTCGGGCAGGGGTGGGCCGAGCAGTACTTC.

The chain carries TRBV7-9 and TRBJ1-1, with D maybe TRBD1 (5 bases). The length of the CDR3 is 14 residues. CDR1 and CDR2 (germline): SEHNR, FQNEAQ (reference sequence). V was shortened by 4 bases and J by 1 base, with 10 bases between the two germline ends. The CDR3 nucleotides read TGTGCCAGCAGCTCAGGGAACTGGAACACTGAAGCTTTCTTT. Translating it yields CASSSGNWNTEAFF. The entire variable domain, with the rest obtained from reference TRBV7-9 and TRBJ1-1, is as follows: DTGVSQNPRHKITKRGQNVTFRCDPISEHNRLYWYRQTLGQGPEFLTYFQNEAQLEKSRLLSDRFSAERPKGSFSTLEIQRTEQGDSAMYLCASSSGNWNTEAFFGQGTRLTVV.

This clone appeared a few times. V is TRBV5-6 and J is TRBJ2-1; 11 bases agree with TRBD2. This CDR3 contains 15 residues. Looked up from germline, CDR1 is SGHDT and CDR2 is YYEEEE. J was trimmed by 7 bases and V by 0 bases; bases with no gene match: 3. The CDR3 here is CASSLVAGGRNEQFF. The CDR3 DNA sequence: TGTGCCAGCAGCTTGGTAGCGGGAGGGCGGAATGAGCAGTTCTTC. Full variable domain (outside the CDR3, taken from reference TRBV5-6 and TRBJ2-1): DAGVTQSPTHLIKTRGQQVTLRCSPKSGHDTVSWYQQALGQGPQFIFQYYEEEERQRGNFPDRFSGHQFPNYSSELNVNALLLGDSALYLCASSLVAGGRNEQFFGPGTRLTVL.

The V and J genes are TRBV28 and TRBJ2-1; D is possibly TRBD1 (5 bases). V lost 1 base, J lost 5 bases, and 15 bases lay in between. Germline CDR1 reads MDHEN; CDR2 reads SYDVKM. CDR3 length: 16 residues. The CDR3 bases are TGTGCCAGCAGTTTATCAGGGTTGGGTCGTGACAATGAGCAGTTCTTC. It codes for CASSLSGLGRDNEQFF. The full variable domain, its missing parts supplied by reference TRBV28 and TRBJ2-1, is DVKVTQSSRYLVKRTGEKVFLECVQDMDHENMFWYRQDPGLGLRLIYFSYDVKMKEKGDIPEGYSVSREKKERFSLILESASTNQTSMYLCASSLSGLGRDNEQFFGPGTRLTVL.

V usage is TRBV18 and J usage is TRBJ1-6; 7 nucleotides line up with TRBD1. CDR1 and CDR2 (germline): KGHSH, LQKENI. J lost 6 bases, V lost 1 base, and 3 bases had no gene match. The CDR3 has 15 residues. The CDR3 coding sequence is TGTGCCAGCTCACCACGGCAGGGGGTTAATTCACCCCTCCACTTT. Its protein product is CASSPRQGVNSPLHF.

The chain couples TRBV6-1 to TRBJ2-3; maybe TRBD2 (7 bases). The germline V gene encodes CDR1 MNHNS and CDR2 SASEGT. Trimming took off 8 bases at V and 5 bases at J, with 17 bases between the two ends. The CDR3 extends over 14 amino acids. The CDR3 region is CASRTTGGRDTQYF. The CDR3 DNA reads TGTGCCAGCCGAACTACGGGGGGCCGAGATACGCAGTATTTT.